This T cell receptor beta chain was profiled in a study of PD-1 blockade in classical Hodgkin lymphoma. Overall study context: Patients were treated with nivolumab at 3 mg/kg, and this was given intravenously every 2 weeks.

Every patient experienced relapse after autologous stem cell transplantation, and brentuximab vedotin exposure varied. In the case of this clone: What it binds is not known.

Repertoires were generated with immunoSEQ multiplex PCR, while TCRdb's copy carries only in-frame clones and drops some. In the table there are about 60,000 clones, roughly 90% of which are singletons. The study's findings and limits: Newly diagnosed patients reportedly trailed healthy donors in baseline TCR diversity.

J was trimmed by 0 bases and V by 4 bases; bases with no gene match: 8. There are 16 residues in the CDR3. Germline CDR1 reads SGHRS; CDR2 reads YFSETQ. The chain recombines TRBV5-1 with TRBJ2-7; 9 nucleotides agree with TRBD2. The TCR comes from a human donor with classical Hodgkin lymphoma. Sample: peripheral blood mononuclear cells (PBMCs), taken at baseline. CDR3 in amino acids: CASSANSGSPSYEQYF. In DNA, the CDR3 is TGCGCCAGCAGCGCTAATAGCGGGAGCCCCTCCTACGAGCAGTACTTC. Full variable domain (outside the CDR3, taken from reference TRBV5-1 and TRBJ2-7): KAGVTQTPRYLIKTRGQQVTLSCSPISGHRSVSWYQQTPGQGLQFLFEYFSETQRNKGNFPGRFSGRQFSNSRSEMNVSTLELGDSALYLCASSANSGSPSYEQYFGPGTRLTVT.